This T cell receptor (beta chain) was sequenced in a study of blood T cells in healthy people across ages. Study-wide points: Possibly, changes in expanded clonotypes were confounded because donor CMV status was unknown. Per million T cells, the diversity of TCR beta decreased roughly linearly as age advanced.

CDR3 length equals 14 residues. V was pared by 0 bases and J by 4 bases, with 5 bases between. The germline V gene encodes CDR1 SGHRS and CDR2 YFSETQ. A second about 7 to 11 cycle PCR used barcoded and J-beta primers. TCRdb analysed the 5' RACE reads with MiXCR anew, one entry per CDR3 protein. The data contain about 780,000 distinct CDR3 sequences, approximately 67% of them singletons. A note on this clonotype: Its specificity is not known.

Total RNA, at least 6 micrograms per sample, was extracted from PBMCs. The sample comprised blood. This TCR derives from a man aged 25 to 40 in good health. The gene calls are TRBV5-1 and TRBJ2-6; D gene ambiguous. CDR3 region: CASSLDKGANVLTF. CDR3 nucleotide sequence: TGCGCCAGCAGCTTGGATAAGGGGGCCAACGTCCTGACTTTC.